One sample yielded the 5 T cell receptor beta chains listed below, sequenced in a study of monozygotic twins with inflammatory bowel disease. Using the 5' RACE reads, TCRdb records one entry per CDR3 protein without DNA. The sample data list approximately 300,000 distinct CDR3 sequences. Sequenced input: blood. The receptor source for this set is a human donor with ulcerative colitis or Crohn's disease, or a healthy co-twin of an affected twin (not recorded which).

V gene TRBV3-1 combines with J gene TRBJ1-5; TCRdb lists TRBD1, though no DNA is available to test this call. Germline loops: CDR1 LGHDT, CDR2 YNNKEL (reference sequence). This CDR3 contains 18 residues. CDR3 sequence reads: CASSQGRGVRESAQPQHF. Full variable domain (remainder filled in from reference TRBV3-1 and TRBJ1-5): DTAVSQTPKYLVTQMGNDKSIKCEQNLGHDTMYWYKQDSKKFLKIMFSYNNKELIINETVPNRFSPKSPDKAHLNLHINSLELGDSAVYFCASSQGRGVRESAQPQHFGDGTRLSIL.

V is TRBV12-3 or TRBV12-4 and J is TRBJ2-5; TCRdb gives TRBD1 as the D gene, but with no DNA this cannot be confirmed. The CDR3 is made up of 16 amino acids. CDR3 in amino acids: CASSPTRWGRQETQYF.

This CDR3 reads CSVEDGGHRTTDTQYF. The V call is TRBV29-1, the J call TRBJ2-3; the TRBD1 assignment by TCRdb is unverifiable without DNA. This CDR3 has 16 residues. CDR1 is SQVTM and CDR2 is ANQGSEA in the germline V gene.

The chain links TRBV5-1 to TRBJ2-5; the D call of TRBD1 rests on TCRdb alone, since no DNA is present to check it. This CDR3 has 16 amino acids. Germline lookup yields CDR1 SGHRS and CDR2 YFSETQ. This CDR3 reads CASSVGDRTEGETQYF.

This sequence joins TRBV7-9 and TRBJ2-4; with no DNA, the TCRdb D assignment of TRBD1 cannot be verified. Germline CDR1 is SEHNR and CDR2 is FQNEAQ (reference sequence). The CDR3 runs 15 residues. CDR3 residues: CASSSPGRRKNIQYF.